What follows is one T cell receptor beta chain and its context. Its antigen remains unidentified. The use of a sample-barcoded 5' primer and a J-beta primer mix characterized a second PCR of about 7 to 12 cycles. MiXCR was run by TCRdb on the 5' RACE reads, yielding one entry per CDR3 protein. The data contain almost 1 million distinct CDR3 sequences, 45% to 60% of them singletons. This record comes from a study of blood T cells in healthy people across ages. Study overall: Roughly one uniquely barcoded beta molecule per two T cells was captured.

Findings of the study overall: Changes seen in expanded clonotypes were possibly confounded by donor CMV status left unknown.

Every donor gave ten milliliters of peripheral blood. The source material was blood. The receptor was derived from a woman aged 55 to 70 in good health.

The DNA of the CDR3 is TGCAGTGCTAGATCCGGCCGGACAGGGGGCGGCTACACCTTC. Residues: CSARSGRTGGGYTF. V usage is TRBV20-1 and J usage is TRBJ1-2; 11 bases align to TRBD1. Germline V gives CDR1 DFQATT, CDR2 SNEGSKA (reference sequence). The CDR3 loop spans 14 amino acids. After removal of 2 bases from V and 8 bases from J, the junction contained 7 bases not matched to a gene.